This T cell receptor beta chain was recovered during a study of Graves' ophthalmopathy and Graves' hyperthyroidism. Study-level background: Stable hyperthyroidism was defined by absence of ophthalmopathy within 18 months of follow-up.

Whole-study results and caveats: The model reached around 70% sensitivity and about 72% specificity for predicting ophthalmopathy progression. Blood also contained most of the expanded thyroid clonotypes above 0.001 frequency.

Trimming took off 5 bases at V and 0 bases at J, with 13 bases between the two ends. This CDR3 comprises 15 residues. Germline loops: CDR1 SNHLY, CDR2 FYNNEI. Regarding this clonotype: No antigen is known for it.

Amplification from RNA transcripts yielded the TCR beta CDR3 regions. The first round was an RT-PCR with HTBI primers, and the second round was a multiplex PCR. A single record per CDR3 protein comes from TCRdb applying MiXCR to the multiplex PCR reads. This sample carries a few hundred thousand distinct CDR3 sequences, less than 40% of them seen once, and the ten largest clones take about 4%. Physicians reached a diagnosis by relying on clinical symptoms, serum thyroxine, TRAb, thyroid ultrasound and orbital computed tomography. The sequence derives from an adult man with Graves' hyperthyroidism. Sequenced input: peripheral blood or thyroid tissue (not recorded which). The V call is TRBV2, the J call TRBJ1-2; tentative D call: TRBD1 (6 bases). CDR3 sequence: CASSLSRGSNYGYTF. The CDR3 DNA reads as TGTGCCAGCAGTTTATCCAGGGGCTCTAACTATGGCTACACCTTC.